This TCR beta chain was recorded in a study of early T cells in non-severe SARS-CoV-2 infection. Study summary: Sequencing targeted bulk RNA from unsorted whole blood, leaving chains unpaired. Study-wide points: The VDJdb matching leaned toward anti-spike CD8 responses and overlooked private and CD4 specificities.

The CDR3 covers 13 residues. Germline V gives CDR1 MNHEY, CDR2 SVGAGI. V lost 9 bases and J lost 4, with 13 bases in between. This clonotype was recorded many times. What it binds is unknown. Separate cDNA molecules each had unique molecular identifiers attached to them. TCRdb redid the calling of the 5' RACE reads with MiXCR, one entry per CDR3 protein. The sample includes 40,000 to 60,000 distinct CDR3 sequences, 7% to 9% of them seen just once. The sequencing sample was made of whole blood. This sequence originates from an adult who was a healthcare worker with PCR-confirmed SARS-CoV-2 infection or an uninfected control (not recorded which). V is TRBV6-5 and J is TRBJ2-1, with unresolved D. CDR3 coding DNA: TGTGCCAGTTCCTCTCGTGGTTACAATGAGCAGTTCTTC. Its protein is CASSSRGYNEQFF.